The next 10 T cell receptor beta chains were all read from a single sample in a study of T cell repertoires in cytomegalovirus infection. TCRdb fed the reads into MiXCR, producing one record per CDR3 protein. Found here are about 310,000 distinct CDR3 sequences, more than 20% of them singletons; the top ten hold about 14%. No antigen is known for these receptors. The sample in question was cultured PBMCs, obtained from culture after CMV antigen stimulation. Receptor source: a human donor in good health (CMV status not recorded). Some clones in this sample may be carry-over from other donors' samples.

The chain employs TRBV29-1 and TRBJ1-3; 9 bases match TRBD1. CDR3 length equals 11 residues. Germline CDR1 is SQVTM and CDR2 is ANQGSEA. The V gene end was trimmed by 7 bases and the J gene end by 8 bases; junction bases not matched to a gene: 3. CDR3 DNA: TGCAGCGGGCGACAGGGGGACACCATATATTTT. Its translation: CSGRQGDTIYF.

This clonotype appeared many times. V is TRBV7-6 and J is TRBJ1-3, with TRBD1 matching over 7 bases. With V trimmed by 2 bases and J by 4 bases, 2 bases remained unmatched. This CDR3 comprises 14 residues. The germline V gene encodes CDR1 SGHVS and CDR2 FNYEAQ. The CDR3 coding sequence is TGTGCCAGCAGCTTAACAGGGGTAGGAAACACCATATATTTT. Amino acid sequence: CASSLTGVGNTIYF. Complete variable domain (other parts from reference TRBV7-6 and TRBJ1-3): GAGVSQSPRYKVTKRGQDVALRCDPISGHVSLYWYRQALGQGPEFLTYFNYEAQQDKSGLPNDRFSAERPEGSISTLTIQRTEQRDSAMYRCASSLTGVGNTIYFGEGSWLTVV.

Only a few counts were recorded for this clonotype. The chain employs TRBV24-1 and TRBJ1-5; TRBD1 agrees at 11 bases. The CDR3 is made up of 14 amino acids. The junction had 4 bases not matched to a gene; V was cut back by 9 bases and J by 4 bases. Per germline, CDR1 KGHDR and CDR2 SFDVKD. DNA for the CDR3: TGTGCCACCGGGGGACAGGGGGTTAATCAGCCCCAGCATTTT. Protein sequence: CATGGQGVNQPQHF.

The chain carries TRBV10-3 and TRBJ2-3, with D maybe TRBD2 (6 bases). The CDR3 length is 15 residues. The V and J ends lost 8 bases and 1 base respectively, with 16 bases between them. Germline loops: CDR1 ENHRY, CDR2 SYGVKD. The CDR3: CAIALRASGTDTQYF. For the CDR3, the DNA is TGTGCCATCGCACTCAGGGCTAGCGGCACAGATACGCAGTATTTT.

This clonotype has a count of ten or more. The chain recombines TRBV7-2 with TRBJ2-1, with a possible D match to TRBD2 (6 bases). Between the trimmed V and J ends, which lost 1 base and 5 bases, there was a span of 12 bases. Germline lookup yields CDR1 SGHTA and CDR2 FQGNSA. There are 15 residues in the CDR3. This CDR3 reads CASSLVGGVDNEQFF. CDR3 nucleotide sequence: TGTGCCAGCAGCTTAGTCGGCGGGGTAGACAATGAGCAGTTCTTC.

This clonotype turned up a few times. The chain couples TRBV11-1 to TRBJ1-3; D is ambiguous. CDR1 is SGHAT, CDR2 FQDESV, per germline (reference sequence). The CDR3 sequence is 17 residues long. Trimming left V 2 bases short and J 0 bases short, with 14 bases between. The DNA of the CDR3 is TGTGCCAGCAGCTTAAATGCGGACTCGAGCTCTGGAAACACCATATATTTT. Residues: CASSLNADSSSGNTIYF.

V and J are TRBV7-8 and TRBJ2-3; D is ambiguous. CDR3 length: 13 amino acids. CDR1 and CDR2 (germline): SGHVS, FQNEAQ. The V and J ends lost 7 bases and 1 base respectively, with 9 bases between them. CDR3 DNA: TGTGCCAGCACCCGGACCCGCACAGATACGCAGTATTTT. Protein product: CASTRTRTDTQYF.

V is TRBV6-6 and J is TRBJ2-7, with TRBD1 matching 7 bases. J gave up 3 bases and V 6 bases, and 8 bases lay outside the gene matches. The CDR3 is made up of 14 amino acids. Germline V gene data show CDR1 as MNHNY and CDR2 as SVGAGI (reference sequence). CDR3 amino acids: CASRPQAGGYEQYF. The CDR3 nucleotides read TGTGCCAGCAGGCCCCAGGCAGGGGGCTACGAGCAGTACTTC.

The sample holds many counts of this clonotype. The V gene is TRBV7-8, the J gene TRBJ2-7; D gene uncertain. There are 12 residues in the CDR3. Deletions cut 5 bases from V and 2 bases from J, with 7 bases between. CDR1 and CDR2 (germline): SGHVS, FQNEAQ. This CDR3 reads CASSGDTYEQYV. DNA of the CDR3: TGTGCCAGCAGCGGAGACACCTACGAGCAGTACGTC.

This sequence joins TRBV9 and TRBJ2-1; 10 bases align to TRBD2. This CDR3 spans 20 amino acids. Unmatched junction bases numbered 16, after V lost 4 bases and J lost 0 bases. The V gene's germline CDR1 is SGDLS and CDR2 YYNGEE. CDR3 nucleotide sequence: TGTGCCAGCAGCCCCTTGGGTAGCGGGAGGCCGCAGAGCTCCTACAATGAGCAGTTCTTC. As protein: CASSPLGSGRPQSSYNEQFF.